This TCR beta chain came from a study of chemoradiotherapy in HPV16-positive cancers. The repertoire was sequenced with immunoSEQ multiplex PCR; TCRdb's copy has only in-frame clones and lacks some. This repertoire shows 17,000 or so clones, around three quarters found once; its top ten account for 8%. The receptor comes from a human donor with HPV-associated anogenital cancer. The sequencing here drew on tumor tissue, taken from a patient who underwent chemoradiotherapy.

The chain's CDR3 is CASSDGSEQYF. The CDR3, as DNA: TGTGCCAGCAGCGACGGTAGCGAGCAGTACTTC. The rearrangement joins TRBV7-3 to TRBJ2-7, with D unresolved. CDR3 length: 11 residues. Trimming removed 5 bases at V and 6 bases at J, with 8 bases between. Germline CDR1 is SGHTA and CDR2 is FQGTGA. Filled out from reference TRBV7-3 and TRBJ2-7, the complete variable domain reads GAGVSQTPSNKVTEKGKYVELRCDPISGHTALYWYRQSLGQGPEFLIYFQGTGAADDSGLPNDRFFAVRPEGSVSTLKIQRTERGDSAVYLCASSDGSEQYFGPGTRLTVT.